These 16 T cell receptor beta chains were all obtained from the same sample, sequenced in a study of T cell repertoires in cytomegalovirus infection. MiXCR, run by TCRdb on the reads, gives a single entry per CDR3 protein. The top ten clones hold 20% to 30% of a sample with about 180,000 distinct CDR3 sequences, around an eighth of them seen once. The material sequenced was PBMCs. These receptors all come from a human donor in good health (CMV status not recorded). Some clones in this sample may be carry-over from other donors' samples.

This clonotype has more than one count but fewer than ten. V gene TRBV19 combines with J gene TRBJ2-7; D possibly uses TRBD1 or TRBD2 (5 bases each). Germline lookup yields CDR1 LNHDA and CDR2 SQIVND (reference sequence). V gave up 4 bases and J gave up 7 bases, with 14 bases separating them. The CDR3 loop spans 13 amino acids. In nucleotides, the CDR3 is TGTGCCAGTAGTACCTTAGGGACCCGGGAGCAGTACTTC. This encodes CASSTLGTREQYF.

The chain combines TRBV5-6 with TRBJ2-2, with 9 bases that match TRBD2. The germline gives CDR1 SGHDT, CDR2 YYEEEE. The CDR3 is 16 amino acids. With V trimmed by 4 bases and J by 4 bases, 8 bases remained unmatched. The CDR3 DNA is TGTGCCAGCAGCCCGCCGGGACTAGCTATCACCGGGGAGCTGTTTTTT. Translation: CASSPPGLAITGELFF.

This clonotype was picked up many times. The CDR3 DNA sequence: TGTGCCGGATCGGGGGGACATCAAAACGAGCCCCAGCATTTT. Translated, it gives CAGSGGHQNEPQHF. The rearrangement joins TRBV28 to TRBJ1-5; a possible D gene is TRBD1 (6 bases). The CDR3 covers 14 residues. CDR1 and CDR2 from the germline V gene are MDHEN and SYDVKM. The V gene lost 11 bases and the J gene lost 8 bases, with 22 bases spanning the gap.

This clonotype has at least ten counts. The rearrangement links TRBV7-2 to TRBJ2-1; weak D call: TRBD2 (6 bases). V lost 3 bases to trimming and J lost 7 bases, with 10 bases between them. The CDR3 loop spans 13 amino acids. The germline V gene has CDR1 SGHTA and CDR2 FQGNSA. The CDR3 coding sequence is TGTGCCAGCAGCTTCAGACTAGGGAATGAGCAGTTCTTC. This encodes CASSFRLGNEQFF.

This chain uses TRBV5-6 with TRBJ1-6, with 9 bases aligning to TRBD1. In germline, CDR1 is SGHDT, CDR2 YYEEEE. There are 16 residues in the CDR3. Losses at the gene ends were 4 bases for V and 14 bases for J; bases not matched to a gene: 16. The CDR3 DNA is TGTGCCAGCAGCCCTAAGGTGGGACAGGGCAAGGGAGCCCTCCACTTT. As protein: CASSPKVGQGKGALHF. The variable domain in full, with the rest retrieved from reference TRBV5-6 and TRBJ1-6, is DAGVTQSPTHLIKTRGQQVTLRCSPKSGHDTVSWYQQALGQGPQFIFQYYEEEERQRGNFPDRFSGHQFPNYSSELNVNALLLGDSALYLCASSPKVGQGKGALHFGNGTRLTVT.

The table lists this clonotype with many counts. The V call is TRBV28, the J call TRBJ2-7; 9 positions match TRBD1. The germline gives CDR1 MDHEN, CDR2 SYDVKM. After removal of 1 base from V and 2 bases from J, the junction contained 3 bases not matched to a gene. This CDR3 has 15 amino acids. CDR3: CASSLFHRGPYEQYF. Written as DNA, the CDR3 is TGTGCCAGCAGTTTATTCCACAGGGGGCCCTACGAGCAGTACTTC.

This clonotype was recorded at least ten times. The rearrangement uses TRBV7-8 and TRBJ1-4; D unclear. The germline V gene encodes CDR1 SGHVS and CDR2 FQNEAQ. V was cut by 1 base and J by 5 bases, with 8 bases left in between. This CDR3 spans 14 amino acids. This CDR3 reads CASSLGGLNEKLFF. CDR3 DNA sequence: TGTGCCAGCAGCTTAGGAGGGCTGAATGAAAAACTGTTTTTT. Supplemented by reference TRBV7-8 and TRBJ1-4, the full variable domain reads GAGVSQSPRYKVAKRGQDVALRCDPISGHVSLFWYQQALGQGPEFLTYFQNEAQLDKSGLPSDRFFAERPEGSVSTLKIQRTQQEDSAVYLCASSLGGLNEKLFFGSGTQLSVL.

The J gene is TRBJ2-3, the V gene TRBV5-4, with D possibly being TRBD2 (6 bases). Trimming took off 1 base at V and 2 bases at J, with 11 bases between the two ends. This CDR3 is built from 15 residues. Germline V gives CDR1 SGHNT, CDR2 YYREEE (reference sequence). In DNA, the CDR3 is TGTGCCAGCAGCTTGTGGGGGGATCTCACAGATACGCAGTATTTT. Translating it yields CASSLWGDLTDTQYF. Combining the CDR3 with reference TRBV5-4 and TRBJ2-3 gives the whole variable domain ETGVTQSPTHLIKTRGQQVTLRCSSQSGHNTVSWYQQALGQGPQFIFQYYREEENGRGNFPPRFSGLQFPNYSSELNVNALELDDSALYLCASSLWGDLTDTQYFGPGTRLTVL.

This clonotype was detected a few times. The V gene is TRBV19, the J gene TRBJ1-2; tentatively, D is TRBD1 (5 bases). The CDR3 loop spans 14 amino acids. CDR1 is LNHDA and CDR2 is SQIVND in the germline V gene (reference sequence). Trimming pared 4 bases from V and 2 bases from J, leaving 11 bases between. The CDR3 DNA sequence: TGTGCCAGTAGTACGAGGGGACGGAACTATGGCTACACCTTC. It codes for CASSTRGRNYGYTF.

Ten or more counts support this clonotype. This rearrangement joins TRBV6-5 to TRBJ2-7; D gene unclear. The CDR3 totals 14 residues. V was pared by 2 bases and J by 0 bases, with 8 bases between. Germline CDR1 reads MNHEY; CDR2 reads SVGAGI. CDR3 region: CASSYRQASYEQYF. The CDR3 DNA follows: TGTGCCAGCAGTTACCGGCAGGCCTCCTACGAGCAGTACTTC.

A single count supports this clonotype. The chain combines TRBV6-6 with TRBJ2-3, with 9 bases that match TRBD2. The V gene's germline CDR1 is MNHNY and CDR2 SVGAGI (reference sequence). The CDR3 sequence is 15 residues long. The trim removed 2 bases at V and 2 bases at J, leaving 2 bases unmatched. In nucleotides, the CDR3 is TGTGCCAGCAGTTACGAGCGGGGGGTCACAGATACGCAGTATTTT. As protein: CASSYERGVTDTQYF.

V usage is TRBV6-5 and J usage is TRBJ2-1, with D perhaps being TRBD1 or TRBD2 (5 bases each). This CDR3 spans 16 amino acids. In germline, CDR1 is MNHEY, CDR2 SVGAGI. V was shortened by 2 bases and J by 3 bases, with 14 bases between the two germline ends. The DNA of the CDR3 is TGTGCCAGCAGTTACGAACCGAGAGGGGTCTACAATGAGCAGTTCTTC. This translates into CASSYEPRGVYNEQFF.

This clonotype was counted ten times or more. V is TRBV7-8 and J is TRBJ1-6; D perhaps matches TRBD1 (5 bases). The germline V gene encodes CDR1 SGHVS and CDR2 FQNEAQ. The germline V and J ends were trimmed by 0 bases and 4 bases, with 7 bases remaining between them. The CDR3 consists of 15 residues. In DNA form, the CDR3 reads TGTGCCAGCAGCTTAGCGGGACTGTATAATTCACCCCTCCACTTT. This translates into CASSLAGLYNSPLHF.

V is TRBV29-1 and J is TRBJ2-7, with D tentatively TRBD1 or TRBD2 (5 bases each). The germline V and J ends were trimmed by 4 bases and 3 bases, with 10 bases remaining between them. The CDR3 has 12 amino acids. Germline V gene data show CDR1 as SQVTM and CDR2 as ANQGSEA. In DNA, the CDR3 is TGCAGCGTTGCACAGGAGGACTACGAGCAGTACTTC. Translating gives CSVAQEDYEQYF.

This clonotype appeared a few times. The J gene is TRBJ2-5, the V gene TRBV7-2; D gene uncertain. Germline CDR1 and CDR2: SGHTA and FQGNSA. The ends were cut back, 5 bases at V and 0 bases at J, with 13 bases in the middle. This CDR3 is built from 15 residues. The DNA of the CDR3 is TGTGCCAGCAGCCCCACGTCGTGGTACCAAGAGACCCAGTACTTC. This sequence encodes CASSPTSWYQETQYF. Supplemented by reference TRBV7-2 and TRBJ2-5, the full variable domain reads GAGVSQSPSNKVTEKGKDVELRCDPISGHTALYWYRQSLGQGLEFLIYFQGNSAPDKSGLPSDRFSAERTGGSVSTLTIQRTQQEDSAVYLCASSPTSWYQETQYFGPGTRLLVL.

This clonotype was recorded at least ten times. This sequence joins TRBV28 and TRBJ2-2; D not resolved. The CDR3 extends over 14 amino acids. The V gene lost 1 base and the J gene lost 5 bases, with 8 bases spanning the gap. Germline CDR1 MDHEN, CDR2 SYDVKM. The CDR3 bases are TGTGCCAGCAGTTTATATCCGGAAACCGGGGAGCTGTTTTTT. Its translation is CASSLYPETGELFF.